Shown below are 4 T cell receptor beta chains from a single sample sequenced in a study of T-cell memory formation after mild COVID-19 (dated by TCRdb to the early 2020s). Receptor amplification or capture employed 5' RACE. The data were produced on an Illumina NovaSeq 6000. In-frame beta chains were kept once TCRdb had trimmed the public reads at Q25 with fastp and called clones with MiXCR. A single entry per CDR3 protein holds the most common genes and DNA from its merged rows. A total of 350,000 or so distinct CDR3 sequences appear in this sample, over 20% of them only once. Of the sample, around an eighth is held by the ten largest clones. Sequencing input: PBMCs or a T cell subset sorted from them (not recorded which). Receptors originate from an adult woman who had mild COVID-19 (a few samples of this study predate the infection). The sample titles of this study are shuffled in the database, so cell type and time point are left out; the donor was told from shared clones.

This clonotype was observed a few times. The CDR3 DNA reads as TGTGCCAGCACCAGACAGGTGGGGAACACTGAAGCTTTCTTT. It yields the protein CASTRQVGNTEAFF. The chain combines TRBV6-1 with TRBJ1-1, with D tentatively TRBD1 (6 bases). Per germline, CDR1 MNHNS and CDR2 SASEGT. The ends were cut back, 7 bases at V and 1 base at J, with 13 bases in the middle. The CDR3 totals 14 residues.

The rearrangement uses TRBV11-2 and TRBJ2-2; D unclear. Trimming cost V 0 bases and J 3 bases, with 14 bases left between them. In germline, CDR1 is SGHAT, CDR2 FQNNGV. The CDR3 consists of 17 residues. The CDR3 DNA follows: TGTGCCAGCAGCTTAGAGAAGGGCAGGATTTACACCGGGGAGCTGTTTTTT. Translated, it gives CASSLEKGRIYTGELFF. The full variable domain, in which reference TRBV11-2 and TRBJ2-2 provide the parts outside the CDR3, is EAGVAQSPRYKIIEKRQSVAFWCNPISGHATLYWYQQILGQGPKLLIQFQNNGVVDDSQLPKDRFSAERLKGVDSTLKIQPAKLEDSAVYLCASSLEKGRIYTGELFFGEGSRLTVL.

CDR3 sequence: CASSATGSEQYF. The CDR3 coding sequence is TGTGCCAGCTCAGCTACAGGGTCCGAGCAGTACTTC. The chain combines TRBV18 with TRBJ2-7, with D possibly being TRBD1 (6 bases). The CDR3 runs to 12 residues. The ends were cut back, 5 bases at V and 6 bases at J, with 11 bases in the middle. In germline, CDR1 is KGHSH, CDR2 LQKENI.

The chain recombines TRBV29-1 with TRBJ1-1; TRBD1 is a possible D gene (5 bases). The CDR3 totals 15 residues. Germline V gives CDR1 SQVTM, CDR2 ANQGSEA. V was clipped by 4 bases and J by 9 bases, with 24 bases between them. CDR3 bases: TGCAGCGTTGGGGCCCCCTCGACAGTTCGGGAGAAAGCTTTCTTT. Translated, it gives CSVGAPSTVREKAFF. Looking up the rest from reference TRBV29-1 and TRBJ1-1 gives the full variable domain: SAVISQKPSRDICQRGTSLTIQCQVDSQVTMMFWYRQQPGQSLTLIATANQGSEATYESGFVIDKFPISRPNLTFSTLTVSNMSPEDSSIYLCSVGAPSTVREKAFFGQGTRLTVV.